What follows is one T cell receptor (beta chain) and its context. Repertoires were generated with immunoSEQ multiplex PCR, while TCRdb's copy carries only in-frame clones and drops some. The sample includes about 1 million clones, roughly 80% seen only once; the top ten take 1.4%. From germline, CDR1 is SGHNT and CDR2 YYREEE (reference sequence). The length of the CDR3 is 15 residues. The V end was cut by 3 bases, the J end by 6 bases, with 18 bases between. The data originate from a study of shared clonotypes between healthy human individuals. Sequenced sample: memory CD4+ T cells sorted from blood. As to subset: CD45RA-negative fraction. The receptor comes from a man aged 18 to 30 in good health. V is TRBV5-4 and J is TRBJ1-1; D perhaps matches TRBD1 (6 bases). The CDR3 sequence: CASSSPGVLPPEAFF. The CDR3 DNA sequence: TGTGCCAGCAGCTCCCCAGGGGTTTTACCCCCTGAAGCTTTCTTT.